The next 9 T cell receptor beta chains were all read from a single sample in a study of OX40 agonist ivuxolimab in advanced cancers. The table came from immunoSEQ multiplex PCR; TCRdb's copy has only in-frame clones and leaves some out. This table holds around 100,000 clones, around 90% found once. The sequencing here drew on CD4+ or CD8+ T cells sorted from blood, taken in a trial of the OX40 agonist ivuxolimab. These receptors all stem from an adult with an advanced solid tumor such as melanoma, head and neck, liver or kidney cancer.

This chain uses TRBV6-1 with TRBJ1-2; TRBD1 matches at 12 bases. The junction had 10 bases not matched to a gene; V was cut back by 6 bases and J by 8 bases. CDR1 MNHNS and CDR2 SASEGT come from the germline V gene. The CDR3 is 15 residues long. This CDR3 reads CASRPPGQGAIGYTF. CDR3 DNA: TGTGCCAGCAGACCGCCGGGACAGGGGGCTATCGGCTACACCTTC.

V is TRBV29-1 and J is TRBJ2-3, with 9 bases aligning to TRBD1. CDR1 is SQVTM, CDR2 ANQGSEA, per germline. J was trimmed by 5 bases and V by 6 bases; bases with no gene match: 9. This CDR3 contains 14 residues. The DNA of the CDR3 is TGCAGCGTCTCAGGACAGGGGCAGGTAGATACGCAGTATTTT. This sequence encodes CSVSGQGQVDTQYF.

V usage is TRBV18 and J usage is TRBJ2-7; TRBD1 might be the D (5 bases). Germline V gene data show CDR1 as KGHSH and CDR2 as LQKENI. The V end lost 2 bases, the J end lost 6 bases, and 14 bases lay between the germline ends. The CDR3 loop spans 14 amino acids. CDR3 loop: CASSPRQTIGEQYF. CDR3 in DNA: TGTGCCAGCTCACCAAGACAGACCATTGGCGAGCAGTACTTC.

This clone was detected once. The chain joins TRBV27 to TRBJ1-1; a possible D gene is TRBD1 (5 bases). The germline gives CDR1 MNHEY, CDR2 SMNVEV (reference sequence). V lost 3 bases and J lost 0, with 11 bases in between. This CDR3 comprises 15 residues. The CDR3 sequence: CASSFLGRLNTEAFF. The CDR3 coding sequence is TGTGCCAGCAGTTTCCTGGGACGGCTGAACACTGAAGCTTTCTTT.

The chain recombines TRBV2 with TRBJ2-1; D unclear. The CDR3 has 13 amino acids. Trimming took off 6 bases at V and 9 bases at J, with 15 bases between the two ends. The germline gives CDR1 SNHLY, CDR2 FYNNEI. The CDR3 nucleotides read TGTGCCAGCAGAGGAGCCACCAGTGTTGAGCAGTTCTTC. Translating gives CASRGATSVEQFF.

The V gene is TRBV7-8, the J gene TRBJ2-2, with 11 bases lining up with TRBD1. Germline V lookup: CDR1 SGHVS, CDR2 FQNEAQ. The junction had 4 bases not matched to a gene; V was cut back by 5 bases and J by 2 bases. The CDR3 contains 16 residues. CDR3 sequence reads: CASSRGQGGNTGELFF. CDR3 DNA sequence: TGTGCCAGCAGCCGGGGACAGGGGGGAAACACCGGGGAGCTGTTTTTT.

J is TRBJ2-7 and V is TRBV5-5; tentative D call: TRBD1 (5 bases). The CDR3 totals 15 residues. The V end lost 4 bases, the J end lost 2 bases, and 16 bases lay between the germline ends. Germline CDR1 is SGHKS and CDR2 is YYEKEE (reference sequence). CDR3 bases: TGTGCCAGCAGCACACATCGGACACCTACCTACGAGCAGTACTTC. Translating it yields CASSTHRTPTYEQYF.

The chain has TRBV5-1 and TRBJ1-6; the D is unclear. Between the trimmed V and J ends, which lost 2 bases and 3 bases, there was a span of 3 bases. This CDR3 region has 13 residues. CDR1 is SGHRS, CDR2 YFSETQ, per germline. The CDR3 DNA reads TGCGCCAGCAGCTTACTCTATAATTCACCCCTCCACTTT. Its protein product is CASSLLYNSPLHF.

The rearrangement links TRBV27 to TRBJ2-2; 7 nucleotides line up with TRBD1. The CDR3 has 15 amino acids. Germline assignment: CDR1 MNHEY and CDR2 SMNVEV (reference sequence). V dropped 6 bases and J dropped 0; count of bases not matched to a gene: 4. The chain's CDR3 is CASRRQGPNTGELFF. The CDR3 DNA sequence: TGTGCCAGCAGGAGACAGGGACCGAACACCGGGGAGCTGTTTTTT.